This entry lists 31 T cell receptor beta chains sequenced from one sample in a study of blood T cell repertoires in COVID-19. Produced via immunoSEQ multiplex PCR; TCRdb's table is partial and in-frame only. This repertoire shows approximately 250,000 clones, approximately 86% found once; its top ten account for 1.5% to 2%. The source material was peripheral blood. The receptors were sampled from a young man with active or convalescent COVID-19.

The chain employs TRBV9 and TRBJ2-2, with 8 bases aligning to TRBD2. The germline CDR1 and CDR2 sequences are SGDLS and YYNGEE. The CDR3 has 16 residues. Trimming cost V 3 bases and J 5 bases; bases outside gene matches: 9. This chain's CDR3 is CASSAAGGQGTGELFF. CDR3 DNA: TGTGCCAGCAGCGCCGCGGGGGGCCAAGGGACCGGGGAGCTGTTTTTT.

The chain links TRBV24-1 to TRBJ2-3, with D tentatively TRBD1 (5 bases). Germline assignment: CDR1 KGHDR and CDR2 SFDVKD. V was trimmed by 3 bases and J by 1 base, leaving 13 bases between them. The CDR3 covers 16 residues. The CDR3 sequence: CATSDPRVSGTDTQYF. CDR3 DNA: TGTGCCACCAGTGATCCCAGGGTGAGTGGCACAGATACGCAGTATTTT.

The chain uses TRBV27 and TRBJ2-7; D is ambiguous. V lost 2 bases, J lost 0 bases, and 5 bases lay in between. From germline, CDR1 is MNHEY and CDR2 SMNVEV (reference sequence). The CDR3 runs 13 residues. The CDR3 sequence: CASSLAVSYEQYF. The CDR3 region has the DNA TGTGCCAGCAGTTTAGCGGTCTCCTACGAGCAGTACTTC.

The J gene is TRBJ2-7, the V gene TRBV7-9, with 7 bases matching TRBD2. Germline V gives CDR1 SEHNR, CDR2 FQNEAQ (reference sequence). CDR3 length: 14 amino acids. V shed 5 bases, J shed 0 bases, and the junction held 4 bases outside the gene matches. In DNA form, the CDR3 reads TGTGCCAGCAGCCGGGGAGGGGACTCCTACGAGCAGTACTTC. Translating it yields CASSRGGDSYEQYF.

This chain connects TRBV30 to TRBJ1-2; 7 positions match TRBD1. Unmatched junction bases numbered 7, after V lost 2 bases and J lost 4 bases. The CDR3 is 14 residues long. Per germline, CDR1 GTSNPN and CDR2 SVGIG (reference sequence). The chain's CDR3 is CAWSSGTEIYGYTF. CDR3 bases: TGTGCCTGGAGTTCCGGGACAGAAATCTATGGCTACACCTTC. Full variable domain (remainder filled in from reference TRBV30 and TRBJ1-2): SQTIHQWPATLVQPVGSPLSLECTVEGTSNPNLYWYRQAAGRGLQLLFYSVGIGQISSEVPQNLSASRPQDRQFILSSKKLLLSDSGFYLCAWSSGTEIYGYTFGSGTRLTVV.

This chain links TRBV9 with TRBJ2-7, with D possibly being TRBD1 (5 bases). Germline assignment: CDR1 SGDLS and CDR2 YYNGEE. This CDR3 has 15 amino acids. Trimming removed 2 bases from V and 5 bases from J, with 17 bases in between. The CDR3 DNA reads as TGTGCCAGCAGCGTTTCGAGTAGGGGTTGGGACGAGCAGTACTTC. As protein: CASSVSSRGWDEQYF.

The chain is built from TRBV30 and TRBJ2-5; tentative D call: TRBD2 (7 bases). Germline V CDR1 and CDR2: GTSNPN, SVGIG (reference sequence). V shed 2 bases and J shed 4 bases, with 14 bases lying between them. This CDR3 spans 14 amino acids. CDR3 loop: CAWSSGGPGETQYF. CDR3 sequence (DNA): TGTGCCTGGAGTTCCGGGGGGCCGGGAGAGACCCAGTACTTC. Full variable domain (missing parts from reference TRBV30 and TRBJ2-5): SQTIHQWPATLVQPVGSPLSLECTVEGTSNPNLYWYRQAAGRGLQLLFYSVGIGQISSEVPQNLSASRPQDRQFILSSKKLLLSDSGFYLCAWSSGGPGETQYFGPGTRLLVL.

This clone was observed a few times. The rearrangement uses TRBV29-1 and TRBJ1-1; TRBD1 agrees at 7 bases. This CDR3 region has 13 residues. Germline assignment: CDR1 SQVTM and CDR2 ANQGSEA. Trimming removed 4 bases from V and 1 base from J; junction bases left unmatched: 3. This chain's CDR3 is CSVAAGGNTEAFF. CDR3 sequence (DNA): TGCAGCGTTGCGGCAGGGGGGAACACTGAAGCTTTCTTT. Looking up the rest from reference TRBV29-1 and TRBJ1-1 gives the full variable domain: SAVISQKPSRDICQRGTSLTIQCQVDSQVTMMFWYRQQPGQSLTLIATANQGSEATYESGFVIDKFPISRPNLTFSTLTVSNMSPEDSSIYLCSVAAGGNTEAFFGQGTRLTVV.

CDR3 coding DNA: TGCGCCAGCAGCTTGGAGCCTTCGTCCTACGAGCAGTACTTC. Residues: CASSLEPSSYEQYF. The chain joins TRBV5-1 to TRBJ2-7; D is undetermined. The germline V gene encodes CDR1 SGHRS and CDR2 YFSETQ. Trimming took off 0 bases at V and 1 base at J, with 8 bases between the two ends. This CDR3 is 14 amino acids long. The full variable domain, in which reference TRBV5-1 and TRBJ2-7 provide the parts outside the CDR3, is KAGVTQTPRYLIKTRGQQVTLSCSPISGHRSVSWYQQTPGQGLQFLFEYFSETQRNKGNFPGRFSGRQFSNSRSEMNVSTLELGDSALYLCASSLEPSSYEQYFGPGTRLTVT.

The genes are TRBV5-6 and TRBJ2-7; 7 bases agree with TRBD2. Germline V CDR1 and CDR2: SGHDT, YYEEEE. With V trimmed by 2 bases and J by 1 base, 6 bases remained unmatched. The CDR3 runs to 15 residues. The CDR3 nucleotides read TGTGCCAGCAGCTTTCCCAGCGGGGTATCCTACGAGCAGTACTTC. Protein: CASSFPSGVSYEQYF.

The chain couples TRBV5-4 to TRBJ1-1, with D unclear. The germline CDR1 and CDR2 sequences are SGHNT and YYREEE (reference sequence). The CDR3 sequence is 13 residues long. Trimming left V 0 bases short and J 6 bases short, with 9 bases between. Here the CDR3 reads CASSLAAGSEAFF. The CDR3, as DNA: TGTGCCAGCAGCTTGGCGGCGGGCTCTGAAGCTTTCTTT. The whole variable domain, filled in from reference TRBV5-4 and TRBJ1-1, reads ETGVTQSPTHLIKTRGQQVTLRCSSQSGHNTVSWYQQALGQGPQFIFQYYREEENGRGNFPPRFSGLQFPNYSSELNVNALELDDSALYLCASSLAAGSEAFFGQGTRLTVV.

This clone was counted a single time. The rearrangement joins TRBV18 to TRBJ2-1, with a weak D call TRBD1 (6 bases). The V gene lost 6 bases and the J gene lost 9 bases, with 21 bases spanning the gap. The CDR3 is 15 residues long. Germline lookup yields CDR1 KGHSH and CDR2 LQKENI. The CDR3: CASSPDRSVGGEQFF. The CDR3 nucleotides read TGTGCCAGCTCTCCCGACAGGTCGGTGGGCGGTGAGCAGTTCTTC.

This rearrangement joins TRBV19 to TRBJ1-4; D is undetermined. Trimming removed 6 bases from V and 8 bases from J, with 13 bases in between. From germline, CDR1 is LNHDA and CDR2 SQIVND (reference sequence). The CDR3 runs 13 residues. CDR3 DNA: TGTGCCAGTAGCCCCGGACGGAGGGAAAAACTGTTTTTT. Translating it yields CASSPGRREKLFF.

The sample holds many counts of this clone. The chain recombines TRBV19 with TRBJ2-3; 9 nucleotides match TRBD2. CDR1 is LNHDA and CDR2 is SQIVND in the germline V gene (reference sequence). The CDR3 is 17 amino acids. V lost 7 bases, J lost 2 bases, and 13 bases stayed unmatched. CDR3 sequence (DNA): TGTGCCAGTACCAAGGGAGCGGGGGGCCTCCACACAGATACGCAGTATTTT. This gives the protein CASTKGAGGLHTDTQYF.

The table lists this clone with a count of one. The J gene is TRBJ1-6, the V gene TRBV18; D remains unclear. This CDR3 region has 13 residues. V dropped 3 bases and J dropped 5 bases, with 5 bases sitting between them. CDR1 and CDR2 from the germline V gene are KGHSH and LQKENI. DNA for the CDR3: TGTGCCAGCTCACCTCATCATAATTCACCCCTCCACTTT. It yields the protein CASSPHHNSPLHF.

Regarding this clone: Other nucleotide sequences from this sample produce the same CDR3. The CDR3 nucleotides are TGTGCCAGCAGGGGTAGCGGGGGGGTCACCGGGGAGCTGTTTTTT. Protein sequence: CASRGSGGVTGELFF. V and J are TRBV2 and TRBJ2-2; 11 nucleotides agree with TRBD2. Losses at the gene ends were 6 bases for V and 4 bases for J; bases not matched to a gene: 4. The CDR3 is 15 amino acids. The germline CDR1 and CDR2 sequences are SNHLY and FYNNEI.

The chain couples TRBV7-8 to TRBJ2-1; TRBD1 matches at 8 bases. Germline assignment: CDR1 SGHVS and CDR2 FQNEAQ. This CDR3 spans 16 amino acids. J was trimmed by 7 bases and V by 1 base; bases with no gene match: 9. CDR3 sequence (DNA): TGTGCCAGCAGCTTAGAGGGTAGGGACAGGTGGAATGAGCAGTTCTTC. The encoded protein is CASSLEGRDRWNEQFF.

The chain is built from TRBV27 and TRBJ2-7; 11 nucleotides align to TRBD2. The germline V gene has CDR1 MNHEY and CDR2 SMNVEV (reference sequence). After removal of 5 bases from V and 0 bases from J, the junction contained 6 bases not matched to a gene. CDR3 size: 16 residues. The CDR3 bases are TGTGCCAGCAGTGCCAGACTAGCGGGGATCTCCTACGAGCAGTACTTC. It encodes CASSARLAGISYEQYF.

This sequence joins TRBV4-2 and TRBJ2-3, with 8 bases lining up with TRBD2. CDR3 length: 15 amino acids. Germline CDR1 is LGHNA and CDR2 is YNFKEQ. V lost 1 base to trimming and J lost 1 base; unmatched junction nucleotides: 1. CDR3 DNA: TGTGCCAGCAGCCAAGGGCGGGGGGGCACAGATACGCAGTATTTT. It encodes CASSQGRGGTDTQYF.

This chain links TRBV5-6 with TRBJ2-5; 9 positions agree with TRBD2. Trimming took 2 bases from V and 5 from J; bases not matched to a gene: 7. Germline loops: CDR1 SGHDT, CDR2 YYEEEE. This CDR3 contains 15 residues. The CDR3 protein is CASSFGGGAGETQYF. Here the CDR3 DNA reads TGTGCCAGCAGCTTCGGCGGGGGGGCCGGGGAGACCCAGTACTTC. Full variable domain (remainder filled in from reference TRBV5-6 and TRBJ2-5): DAGVTQSPTHLIKTRGQQVTLRCSPKSGHDTVSWYQQALGQGPQFIFQYYEEEERQRGNFPDRFSGHQFPNYSSELNVNALLLGDSALYLCASSFGGGAGETQYFGPGTRLLVL.

The V and J genes are TRBV29-1 and TRBJ1-2, with D perhaps matching TRBD1 (5 bases). Germline V gene sequence: CDR1 SQVTM, CDR2 ANQGSEA. The CDR3 is 12 residues long. Trimming stripped 4 bases from V and 8 bases from J, with 14 bases between. The CDR3 DNA sequence: TGCAGCGTTGTTGGTGGGGCCGGCGGCTACACCTTC. Translated, it gives CSVVGGAGGYTF. Full variable domain (remainder filled in from reference TRBV29-1 and TRBJ1-2): SAVISQKPSRDICQRGTSLTIQCQVDSQVTMMFWYRQQPGQSLTLIATANQGSEATYESGFVIDKFPISRPNLTFSTLTVSNMSPEDSSIYLCSVVGGAGGYTFGSGTRLTVV.

The chain recombines TRBV2 with TRBJ2-7, with 13 bases that match TRBD2. The CDR3 length is 16 residues. The V and J ends lost 7 bases and 0 bases, in that order; junction bases with no gene match: 6. Germline-derived CDR1 and CDR2 are SNHLY and FYNNEI. CDR3 protein: CASTGTSGTVSYEQYF. The CDR3, as DNA: TGTGCCAGCACCGGGACTAGCGGGACCGTCTCCTACGAGCAGTACTTC.

The chain is built from TRBV23-1 and TRBJ1-5; the D gene is possibly TRBD1 (6 bases). TRBV23-1 is treated as an ORF (open reading frame) with a function not yet certain. The length of the CDR3 is 16 residues. Trimming stripped 0 bases from V and 3 bases from J, with 12 bases between. The CDR3 bases are TGCGCCAGCAGTCAATCCGGCGGGGGCCTCAATCAGCCCCAGCATTTT. Its translation: CASSQSGGGLNQPQHF.

The chain employs TRBV10-3 and TRBJ1-1; D is perhaps TRBD1 (5 bases). The CDR3 runs 16 residues. Germline-derived CDR1 and CDR2 are ENHRY and SYGVKD. V was cut by 0 bases and J by 4 bases, with 15 bases left in between. The CDR3 coding sequence is TGTGCCATCAGTGAGTCAGCGGGGGTCGGGTTCACTGAAGCTTTCTTT. It is translated as CAISESAGVGFTEAFF.

The chain links TRBV18 to TRBJ2-1; possible D gene TRBD2, 6 bases. Trimming removed 3 bases at V and 2 bases at J, with 17 bases between. The CDR3 has 17 amino acids. The germline gives CDR1 KGHSH, CDR2 LQKENI. CDR3 sequence: CASSPRRGALAYNEQFF. CDR3 sequence (DNA): TGTGCCAGCTCACCCCGCCGCGGGGCTTTGGCCTACAATGAGCAGTTCTTC.

The V gene is TRBV12-3 or TRBV12-4, the J gene TRBJ2-7; a weak D match, TRBD1 (5 bases). The CDR3 spans 13 residues. Trimming took 5 bases from V and 3 from J, leaving 11 bases between them. The CDR3, as DNA: TGTGCCAGCAGTCCTTCTAGGGGCTACGAGCAGTACTTC. Translated, it gives CASSPSRGYEQYF.

The chain links TRBV7-9 to TRBJ1-5; 7 bases match TRBD1. J lost 1 base, V lost 1 base, and 4 bases had no gene match. The germline gives CDR1 SEHNR, CDR2 FQNEAQ (reference sequence). The length of the CDR3 is 16 residues. The CDR3 reads CASSLVTGLSNQPQHF. CDR3 nucleotide sequence: TGTGCCAGCAGCTTAGTGACAGGGCTGAGCAATCAGCCCCAGCATTTT. Full variable domain (rest looked up from reference TRBV7-9 and TRBJ1-5): DTGVSQNPRHKITKRGQNVTFRCDPISEHNRLYWYRQTLGQGPEFLTYFQNEAQLEKSRLLSDRFSAERPKGSFSTLEIQRTEQGDSAMYLCASSLVTGLSNQPQHFGDGTRLSIL.

The chain couples TRBV10-3 to TRBJ2-1; tentative D call: TRBD1 (5 bases). The CDR3 is made up of 13 amino acids. CDR1 is ENHRY and CDR2 is SYGVKD in the germline V gene. Trimming removed 8 bases at V and 5 bases at J, with 13 bases between. CDR3 sequence: CAISSQADNEQFF. CDR3 bases: TGTGCCATCTCGTCACAGGCGGACAATGAGCAGTTCTTC.

This chain joins TRBV5-1 and TRBJ2-1; 9 nucleotides agree with TRBD1. The germline gives CDR1 SGHRS, CDR2 YFSETQ. The J segment lost 4 bases and the V segment lost 4 bases, leaving 9 bases of the junction unmatched. CDR3 length: 16 amino acids. The DNA of the CDR3 is TGCGCCAGCAGCGGGTGGCCGGGACAGGGTTACAATGAGCAGTTCTTC. As protein: CASSGWPGQGYNEQFF.

V usage is TRBV3-1 (or the pseudogene TRBV3-2) and J usage is TRBJ1-6; TRBD1 matches 8 bases. The junction had 9 bases not matched to a gene; V was cut back by 6 bases and J by 5 bases. CDR1 is LGHDT, CDR2 YNNKEL, per germline (reference sequence). The CDR3 sequence is 16 residues long. CDR3 DNA: TGTGCCAGCAGACTCACCGGGACAGGAGATAATTCACCCCTCCACTTT. Translated: CASRLTGTGDNSPLHF.

The V and J genes are TRBV4-1 and TRBJ1-1; TRBD1 aligns across 7 bases. The length of the CDR3 is 16 residues. The germline V gene has CDR1 MGHRA and CDR2 YSYEKL. J gave up 4 bases and V 5 bases, and 13 bases lay outside the gene matches. CDR3 in DNA: TGCGCCAGCAGCTTAGGACAGGCCGTTTCGAGCACTGAAGCTTTCTTT. This gives the protein CASSLGQAVSSTEAFF.